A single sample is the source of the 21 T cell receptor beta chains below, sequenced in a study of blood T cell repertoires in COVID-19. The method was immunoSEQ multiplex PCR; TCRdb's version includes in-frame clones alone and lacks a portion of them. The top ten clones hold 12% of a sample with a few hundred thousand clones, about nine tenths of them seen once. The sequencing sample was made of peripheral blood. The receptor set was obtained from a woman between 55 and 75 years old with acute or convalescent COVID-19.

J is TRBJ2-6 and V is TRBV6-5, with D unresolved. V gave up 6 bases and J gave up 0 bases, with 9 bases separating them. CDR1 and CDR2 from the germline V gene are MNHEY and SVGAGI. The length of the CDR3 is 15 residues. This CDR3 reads CASRAVPSGANVLTF. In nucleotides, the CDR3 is TGTGCCAGCAGAGCCGTACCCTCTGGGGCCAACGTCCTGACTTTC.

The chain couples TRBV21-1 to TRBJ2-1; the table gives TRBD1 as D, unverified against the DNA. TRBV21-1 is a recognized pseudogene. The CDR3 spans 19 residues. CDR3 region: CASSKAPPGQLSSDNEQFF. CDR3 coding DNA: TGTGCCAGCAGCAAAGCCCCGCCGGGACAGCTTTCGTCGGACAATGAGCAGTTCTTC.

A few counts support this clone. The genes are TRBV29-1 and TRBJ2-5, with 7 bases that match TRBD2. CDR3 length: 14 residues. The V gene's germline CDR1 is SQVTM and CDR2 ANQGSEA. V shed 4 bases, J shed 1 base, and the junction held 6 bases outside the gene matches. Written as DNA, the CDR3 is TGCAGCGTTGCTCGCGGGACTACCCAAGAGACCCAGTACTTC. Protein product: CSVARGTTQETQYF.

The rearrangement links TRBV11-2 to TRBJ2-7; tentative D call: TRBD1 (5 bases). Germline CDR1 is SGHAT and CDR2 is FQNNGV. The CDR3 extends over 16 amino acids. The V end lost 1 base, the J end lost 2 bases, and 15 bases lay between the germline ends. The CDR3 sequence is CASSLGRAGLTYEQYF. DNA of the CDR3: TGTGCCAGCAGCTTAGGCAGGGCAGGGTTGACCTACGAGCAGTACTTC.

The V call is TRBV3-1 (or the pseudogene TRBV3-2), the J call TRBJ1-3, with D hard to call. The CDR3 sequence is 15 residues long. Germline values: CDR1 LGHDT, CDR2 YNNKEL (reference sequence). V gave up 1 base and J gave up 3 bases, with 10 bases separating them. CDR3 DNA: TGTGCCAGCAGCCAAGGAATTGGCAGTGGAAACACCATATATTTT. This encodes CASSQGIGSGNTIYF.

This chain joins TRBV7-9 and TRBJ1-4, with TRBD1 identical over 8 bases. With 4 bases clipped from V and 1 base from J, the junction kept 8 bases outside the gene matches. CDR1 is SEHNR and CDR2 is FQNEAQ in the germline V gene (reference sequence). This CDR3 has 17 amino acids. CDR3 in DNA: TGTGCCAGCAGCTCCTCTACAGGGGGATTAACTAATGAAAAACTGTTTTTT. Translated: CASSSSTGGLTNEKLFF.

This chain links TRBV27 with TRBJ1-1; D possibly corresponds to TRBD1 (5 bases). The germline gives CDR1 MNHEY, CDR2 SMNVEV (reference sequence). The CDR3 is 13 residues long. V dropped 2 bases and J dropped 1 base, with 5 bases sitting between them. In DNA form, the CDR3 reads TGTGCCAGCAGTTTAACAGGGAACACTGAAGCTTTCTTT. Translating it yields CASSLTGNTEAFF.

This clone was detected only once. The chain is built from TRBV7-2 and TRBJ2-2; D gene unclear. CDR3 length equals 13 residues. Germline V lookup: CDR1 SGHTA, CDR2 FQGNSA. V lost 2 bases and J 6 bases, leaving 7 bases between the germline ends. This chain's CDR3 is CASSLNFAGELFF. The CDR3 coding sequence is TGTGCCAGCAGCTTAAATTTCGCCGGGGAGCTGTTTTTT.

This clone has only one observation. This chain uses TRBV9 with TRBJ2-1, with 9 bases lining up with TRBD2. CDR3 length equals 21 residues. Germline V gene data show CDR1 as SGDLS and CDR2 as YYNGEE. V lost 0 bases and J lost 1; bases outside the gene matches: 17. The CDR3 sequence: CASSVEGGWDSGSPSYNEQFF. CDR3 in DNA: TGTGCCAGCAGCGTAGAAGGGGGCTGGGATAGCGGGAGCCCGTCCTACAATGAGCAGTTCTTC.

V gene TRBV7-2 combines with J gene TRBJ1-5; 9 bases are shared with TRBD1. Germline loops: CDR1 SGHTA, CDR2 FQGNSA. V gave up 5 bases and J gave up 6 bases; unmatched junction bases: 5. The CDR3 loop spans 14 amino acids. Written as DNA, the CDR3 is TGTGCCAGCAGCACGGACAGGGGAGGTCAGCCCCAGCATTTT. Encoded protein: CASSTDRGGQPQHF. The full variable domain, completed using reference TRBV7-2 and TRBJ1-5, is GAGVSQSPSNKVTEKGKDVELRCDPISGHTALYWYRQSLGQGLEFLIYFQGNSAPDKSGLPSDRFSAERTGGSVSTLTIQRTQQEDSAVYLCASSTDRGGQPQHFGDGTRLSIL.

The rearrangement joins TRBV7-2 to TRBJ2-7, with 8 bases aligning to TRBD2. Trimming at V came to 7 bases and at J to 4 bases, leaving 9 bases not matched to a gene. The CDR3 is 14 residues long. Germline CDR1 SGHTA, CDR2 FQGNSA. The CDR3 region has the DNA TGTGCCAGCACTATTTCCAGCGGGAGATACGAGCAGTACTTC. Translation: CASTISSGRYEQYF.

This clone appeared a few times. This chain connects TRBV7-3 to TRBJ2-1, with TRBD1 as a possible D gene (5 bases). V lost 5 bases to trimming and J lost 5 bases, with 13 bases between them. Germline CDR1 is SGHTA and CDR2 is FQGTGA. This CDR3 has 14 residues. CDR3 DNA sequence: TGTGCCAGCAGCACGAGTACAGGTAACAATGAGCAGTTCTTC. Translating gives CASSTSTGNNEQFF. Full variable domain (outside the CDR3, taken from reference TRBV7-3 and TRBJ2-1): GAGVSQTPSNKVTEKGKYVELRCDPISGHTALYWYRQSLGQGPEFLIYFQGTGAADDSGLPNDRFFAVRPEGSVSTLKIQRTERGDSAVYLCASSTSTGNNEQFFGPGTRLTVL.

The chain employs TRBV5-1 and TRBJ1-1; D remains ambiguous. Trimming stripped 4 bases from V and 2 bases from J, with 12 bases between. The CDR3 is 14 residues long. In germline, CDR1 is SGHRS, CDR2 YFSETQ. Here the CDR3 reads CASSGRADNTEAFF. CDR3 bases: TGCGCCAGCAGCGGGAGAGCTGATAACACTGAAGCTTTCTTT.

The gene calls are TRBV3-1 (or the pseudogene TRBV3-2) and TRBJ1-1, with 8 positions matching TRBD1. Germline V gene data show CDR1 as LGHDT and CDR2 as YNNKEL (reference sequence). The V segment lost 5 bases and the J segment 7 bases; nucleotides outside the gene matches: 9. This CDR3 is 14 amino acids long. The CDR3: CASSYGQGKGEAFF. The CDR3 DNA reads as TGTGCCAGCAGCTACGGACAGGGTAAGGGTGAAGCTTTCTTT.

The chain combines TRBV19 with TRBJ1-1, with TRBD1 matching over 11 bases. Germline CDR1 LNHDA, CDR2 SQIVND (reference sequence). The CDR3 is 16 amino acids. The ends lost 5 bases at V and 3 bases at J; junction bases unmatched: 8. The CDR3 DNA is TGTGCCAGTAGTCGGACAGGGGGCGCATCCTACACTGAAGCTTTCTTT. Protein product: CASSRTGGASYTEAFF.

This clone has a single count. The CDR3 sequence is CASSATPGLGLLVADTQYF. The CDR3 region has the DNA TGTGCCAGCAGCGCCACCCCGGGACTAGGACTATTAGTCGCAGATACGCAGTATTTT. This chain uses TRBV9 with TRBJ2-3; 8 bases are shared with TRBD2. The ends lost 3 bases at V and 4 bases at J; junction bases unmatched: 19. The CDR3 extends over 19 amino acids. CDR1 is SGDLS and CDR2 is YYNGEE in the germline V gene.

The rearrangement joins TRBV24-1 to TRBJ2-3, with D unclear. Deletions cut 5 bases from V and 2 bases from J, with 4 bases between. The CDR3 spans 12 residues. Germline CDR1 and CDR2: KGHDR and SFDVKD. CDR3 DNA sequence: TGTGCCACCAGTGTGGCCACAGATACGCAGTATTTT. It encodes CATSVATDTQYF.

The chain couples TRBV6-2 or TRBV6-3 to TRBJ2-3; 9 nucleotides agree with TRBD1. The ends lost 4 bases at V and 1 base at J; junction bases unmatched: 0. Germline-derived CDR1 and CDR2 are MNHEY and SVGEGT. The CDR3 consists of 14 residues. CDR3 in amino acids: CASSWDRGTDTQYF. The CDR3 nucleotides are TGTGCCAGCAGTTGGGACAGGGGCACAGATACGCAGTATTTT.

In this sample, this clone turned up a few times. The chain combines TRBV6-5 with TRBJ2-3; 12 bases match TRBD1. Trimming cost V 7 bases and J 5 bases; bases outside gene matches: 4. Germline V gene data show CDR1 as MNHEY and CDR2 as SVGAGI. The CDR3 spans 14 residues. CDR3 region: CASTWDRGQDTQYF. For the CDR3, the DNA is TGTGCCAGCACCTGGGACAGGGGGCAAGATACGCAGTATTTT.

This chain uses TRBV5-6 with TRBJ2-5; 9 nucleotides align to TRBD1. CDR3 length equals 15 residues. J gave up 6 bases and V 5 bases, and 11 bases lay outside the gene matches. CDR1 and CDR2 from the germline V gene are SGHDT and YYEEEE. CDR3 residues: CASSFGDRVRKTQYF. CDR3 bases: TGTGCCAGCAGTTTTGGGGACAGGGTTCGAAAGACCCAGTACTTC.

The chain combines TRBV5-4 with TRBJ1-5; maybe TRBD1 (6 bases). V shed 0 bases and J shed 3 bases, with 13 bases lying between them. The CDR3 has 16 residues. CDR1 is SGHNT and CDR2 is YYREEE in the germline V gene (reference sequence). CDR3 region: CASSLGGQAYNQPQHF. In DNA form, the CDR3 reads TGTGCCAGCAGCTTGGGGGGGCAGGCGTACAATCAGCCCCAGCATTTT.